This TCR beta chain was retrieved from a study of T cells in Graves' hyperthyroidism and ophthalmopathy. About this clonotype: Antigen specificity is unknown.

Germline CDR1 reads SGHTA; CDR2 reads FQGNSA. The trim removed 4 bases at V and 7 bases at J, leaving 3 bases unmatched. The CDR3 length is 15 residues. Amplified TCR beta CDR3 regions came from RNA transcripts. The study used the HTBI primer set for a first-round RT-PCR of the TCR CDR3. TCRdb passed the multiplex PCR reads through MiXCR, listing each CDR3 protein once. The table has roughly 250,000 distinct CDR3 sequences, over 15% seen once. Whole-study findings and limits: In the blood, most expanded thyroid clonotypes above 0.001 appeared as well.

V and J are TRBV7-2 and TRBJ2-1; 14 bases are a match to TRBD2. This sequence originates from a woman aged 18-29 years with Graves' ophthalmopathy. The sample was blood. As DNA, the CDR3 is TGTGCCAGCAGCTCCGGGACTAGCGGGGGTAATGAGCAGTTCTTC. It specifies CASSSGTSGGNEQFF.